What follows is one T cell receptor (beta chain) and its context. Its recognized antigen is unknown. Nothing much larger sits one base from this clone, and base qualities are not available. The receptor library was made with the immunoSEQ multiplex PCR assay. The multiplex PCR relied on a mix of 60 forward primers for TCR Vbeta segments and 13 reverse primers for TCR Jbeta segments. Amplification of the CDR3 region of rearranged TCR beta genes was performed with a multiplex PCR assay on genomic DNA. Amplified TCR beta libraries were sequenced as 87-base-pair reads on the Illumina HiSeq System. In the authors' own workflow: Across the 500 to 850 repertoires, a later analysis counted around 80 million unique TCR beta chains, approximately 12 million of which were shared by at least two donors. Raw reads were error-corrected and collapsed into unique sequences by a nearest-neighbor algorithm in which closely related sequences were merged to remove PCR and sequencing errors. CDR3 sequences were aligned to IMGT reference sequences to assign V, D and J gene segments. For a sequence to be retained, at least a six-nucleotide match to both a V gene segment and a J gene segment was required. Rearrangements were called productive when the CDR3 lacked stop codons and stayed in frame with V and J; all others were non-productive. Following IMGT convention, CDR3 was defined as the stretch from the second conserved V-encoded cysteine up to the conserved J-encoded phenylalanine. In an earlier analysis of around 540 of the donors, sequences lacking an unambiguous match to a single V gene segment were excluded. An earlier analysis of 450 to 650 of the donors called V segments functional above 56.7% productive rearrangements and segregating when the between-donor standard deviation exceeded 5%. A statistical classification framework was built to diagnose cytomegalovirus status from the catalog of TCR beta chain sequences. V and J gene assignment, in a later analysis, came from comparing TCR nucleotide sequences with IMGT/GENE-DB human TR gene sequences. In a later analysis, CDR3 sequences and most-parsimonious VDJ recombination scenarios were assigned using the TCRdist pipeline. In a later analysis, each TCR beta chain was defined by its CDR3 amino acid sequence together with its V-gene family, and reads without a unique V-gene family were excluded. In a later analysis, 550 to 650 highly shared, low-generation-probability nucleotide sequences were removed to address suspected cross-contamination and a sequencing artifact. In a later analysis, a clonal expansion index was calculated for each public chain from normalized within-repertoire ranks of inferred template counts. In a later analysis, generation probabilities were computed using a VDJ recombination model fitted to out-of-frame rearrangements, and the results were checked against IGoR. A later analysis scored TCR-TCR, TCR-HLA and TCR-CMV co-occurrence with hypergeometric tests, applying a repertoire-size bias correction to TCR pairs. False discovery rates were estimated in a later analysis by permuting HLA or CMV assignments 20 times. In a later analysis, co-occurring TCRs were grouped using DBSCAN, and TCRdist sequence similarity was added for clustering within HLA-allele-positive subsets. Repertoires with fewer than 30,000 or more than 120,000 public chains were left out of co-occurrence clustering, as were several repertoires with anomalous nucleotide sharing. Drawn from immuneACCESS, this table holds only the in-frame rearrangements with V and J called that TCRdb kept. Clones are partly lost; checked studies trace under half to an unresolved V gene and leave the rest unexplained. V, J and clone size were drawn from that table, and D and trimming were deduced from the DNA. The sample table records about 100,000 clones; roughly 75% of these occur just once. The top ten clonotypes cover under 8.5% of the sample.

The data are from a study of cytomegalovirus exposure and HLA in healthy donors (dated by TCRdb to 2016 to 2017). About the study as a whole: An earlier analysis of approximately 640 of the donors reported approximately 300 Gb of sequence data and 120 million or so unique TCR beta sequences from 150 million to 200 million T cells. About 300 gigabases of sequencing data and 80 million or so unique TCR sequences were included in an early release covering roughly 600 HLA-typed donors. Of the 300 to 500 genotyped donors, roughly 76% were placed in the genetic ancestry cluster associated with self-reported Caucasian donors. The study was designed to test whether signatures of past pathogen exposure could be identified by cataloging public T cell receptors. The T cell repertoires of roughly 660 subjects were profiled by immunosequencing and related to cytomegalovirus serostatus. Along with the approximately 650-subject first cohort, a separate validation cohort of 120 different subjects was used. To predict cytomegalovirus infection status, the study brought together high-throughput TCR immunosequencing, statistical association of individual TCRs with disease status, and machine learning. A later analysis re-examined previously published TCR beta repertoires from around 670 donors and added high-resolution HLA genotyping to investigate patterns of TCR occurrence. Rather than using new phenotypic data, the later analysis identified candidate immune exposures from TCR beta sequences and from how often those sequences occurred across donors. An earlier analysis of approximately 500 of the donors applied high-throughput TCR beta sequencing to assess whether each TCR beta V gene segment acted as functional or pseudogenic. Donor age, sex, ethnicity and CMV serostatus were compiled together with the repertoire data. A later genetic analysis used genome-wide SNP genotypes for about 60% of the roughly 670 donors, treating that subset as a discovery cohort. All discovery cohort repertoires had been generated on a single sequencing platform. Both class I and class II loci were covered by HLA typing, at four-digit resolution. The number of donors typed differed by locus, with 629-630 for A, B, C, DRB1 and DQB1, about 500 for DQA1, 606 for DPA1, and about 450 for DPB1. Four or five DR-DQ haplotypes were handled as single units for association and clustering because linkage in the cohort was strong. On average, around 240,000 unique TCR beta nucleotide sequences were sequenced per donor among a few hundred genotyped donors of the cohort, with 15% to 20% of those sequences being non-productive.

Including cysteine and phenylalanine, the CDR3 has 13 amino acids. Here the CDR3 DNA is all that survives: 39 bases in frame from base 1. Reading the germline V gene (reference sequence) gives CDR1 GTSNPN and CDR2 SVGIG. Trimming takes 3 bases from V and 2 bases from J, and the germline ends sit 8 bases apart. In total, roughly 670 healthy bone marrow donors made up the cohort. At the time of sampling, every cohort member was nominally healthy, though immune exposures that went unrecorded were likely present. The donor tested CMV seronegative, placing the donor among the 300 to 450 seronegative members of the cohort. Every donor gave a peripheral blood sample, and the peripheral blood mononuclear cells from that sample were used for TCR beta sequencing. Genomic DNA extraction from the blood cell samples was performed with the Qiagen DNeasy Blood Extraction Kit. On the study overall, not on this receptor specifically: Most TCR sequences were observed very rarely across donors, whereas some public TCRs were present in many individuals. Because some donors lacked HLA typing at each locus, the association tests relied only on the typed subset. The authors suggested that the approach could potentially be generalized to other disease states and immunological phenotypes. A group of highly shared sequence variants was considered likely to be a technical artifact of the sequencing pipeline. Specific HLA alleles were associated with over 15,000 TCR beta sequences at a false discovery rate of 0.05 in a later analysis. A few of the identified cytomegalovirus-associated TCR beta chains were confirmed in vitro to be specific for cytomegalovirus antigens. An earlier analysis of approximately 530 of the donors showed that most TCR beta V segments appeared in productive rearrangements either about 87% or about 30% of the time, which broadly matched IMGT annotations. Over 15 rarely observed V segments, including chromosome 9 orphons, were excluded from the earlier analysis of approximately 500 of the donors because counts were too low. An association between a missense DCLRE1C variant and V-gene and J-gene trimming of TCR beta chains was found in a later genetic analysis and replicated in an independent cohort. In a later genetic analysis, fewer N-insertions in productive TCRs were reported among donors in an Asian-associated ancestry cluster than the approximately 710-donor mean. In a later analysis, several top co-occurrence clusters were reported to appear linked to parvovirus B19, influenza, CMV and Epstein-Barr virus. Sequencing depth was assumed to be roughly uniform across donors in the presence/absence analyses, though that assumption may not hold. A further reported finding was that TCR beta sequences accurately predicted the HLA-A and HLA-B alleles for most subjects in the first cohort. Correlated functional status among segregating V segments might be attributable to linkage disequilibrium, but an unknown experimental factor could not be ruled out. This cohort had only TCR beta chains sequenced, and the lack of alpha or paired-chain data limited which features could be detected. According to a later analysis, most CMV-associated TCR beta chains appeared to be HLA-restricted, and the HLA associations seemed to be driven largely by CMV exposure. The classifier was reported to diagnose cytomegalovirus status with high specificity and sensitivity in both the original and validation cohorts. Strong co-occurrence of HLA alleles, especially DR and DQ, made assigning TCR associations to individual alleles difficult. In a later analysis, the rate of TCR association differed among HLA loci, with DRB1 alleles having the most associated TCRs and HLA-C alleles having the fewest. CMV serostatus was the only immune exposure information available for the cohort. The study listed approximately 150 TCR beta chains as associated with cytomegalovirus. The 87-base-pair reads could not distinguish some IMGT-functional V segments, including TRBV6-2 and TRBV6-3, so those segments were excluded. A later analysis found that HLA-associated TCR beta chains were more clonally expanded and had lower generation probabilities than equally common non-associated chains.

The sequence derives from a man younger than 45 in good health and CMV-seronegative. Sequencing was performed on PBMCs. The sequence links TRBV30 to TRBJ2-1; the D region possibly corresponds to TRBD1 (6 bases align). The CDR3 has the sequence CAWRQGAYNEQFF. The DNA sequence follows: TGTGCCTGGAGACAGGGAGCCTACAATGAGCAGTTCTTC.